Listed below are T cell receptor beta chains from one sample, sequenced in a study of T cell responses to AZD1222 COVID-19 vaccine. The table came from immunoSEQ multiplex PCR; TCRdb's copy has only in-frame clones and leaves some out. This table has about 130,000 clones, about 82% appearing once. The material sequenced was peripheral blood, taken 28 days after the second dose of the MenACWY control vaccine. Source of these receptors: an adult who received the MenACWY meningococcal vaccine as a control. CDR3s leave out the opening cysteine and the closing phenylalanine or tryptophan. A D gene is named only where the DNA matches it firmly. The size of a clone is reported for some rows only, either as once, few or many, or as a class for expanded clones.

clone size: few; J gene: TRBJ1-2; D gene: .; V gene: TRBV18; CDR3 protein: ASSPLGEIRANYGYT
clone size: .; J gene: TRBJ1-1; D gene: .; V gene: TRBV6-2/TRBV6-3; CDR3 protein: ASSYSLGQLSNGEAF
clone size: few; J gene: TRBJ1-1; D gene: .; V gene: TRBV11-2; CDR3 protein: ASSRLMGGTEAF
clone size: .; J gene: TRBJ1-2; D gene: .; V gene: TRBV6-1; CDR3 protein: ASSERGDYYGYT
clone size: .; J gene: TRBJ1-6; D gene: TRBD1; V gene: TRBV6-5; CDR3 protein: ASWVPDRANSPLH
clone size: .; J gene: TRBJ1-2; D gene: TRBD1; V gene: TRBV7-8; CDR3 protein: ASSLGGTANYGYT
clone size: .; J gene: TRBJ1-3; D gene: .; V gene: TRBV5-1; CDR3 protein: ASSTSRISGNTIY
clone size: .; J gene: TRBJ1-1; D gene: .; V gene: TRBV7-2; CDR3 protein: ASSRPGGGTEAF
clone size: .; J gene: TRBJ1-5; D gene: .; V gene: TRBV28; CDR3 protein: ASSLLGSNQPQH
clone size: .; J gene: TRBJ1-2; D gene: .; V gene: TRBV13; CDR3 protein: ASSLRSGLDGYT
clone size: .; J gene: TRBJ2-2; D gene: .; V gene: TRBV10-1; CDR3 protein: ASSRQVDTGELF
clone size: .; J gene: TRBJ2-3; D gene: TRBD2; V gene: TRBV5-1; CDR3 protein: ASSLFPRGALTDTQY
clone size: .; J gene: TRBJ1-6; D gene: .; V gene: TRBV11-3; CDR3 protein: ASSLEGEESPLH
clone size: .; J gene: TRBJ1-2; D gene: TRBD1; V gene: TRBV19; CDR3 protein: ASSARQGTYGYT
clone size: once; J gene: TRBJ2-2; D gene: .; V gene: TRBV11-2; CDR3 protein: ASSGDRNTGELF
clone size: .; J gene: TRBJ2-7; D gene: TRBD2; V gene: TRBV13; CDR3 protein: ASSAHRAGRASTNSYEQY
clone size: .; J gene: TRBJ1-5; D gene: TRBD1; V gene: TRBV28; CDR3 protein: ASSPPGTVSQPQH
clone size: .; J gene: TRBJ2-1; D gene: .; V gene: TRBV6-2/TRBV6-3; CDR3 protein: ASSYTGLRAAYNEQF
clone size: .; J gene: TRBJ1-2; D gene: .; V gene: TRBV2; CDR3 protein: ASKLGIPRYGYT
clone size: .; J gene: TRBJ2-7; D gene: TRBD2; V gene: TRBV7-8; CDR3 protein: ASSLSGSSYEQY
clone size: .; J gene: TRBJ1-1; D gene: .; V gene: TRBV10-3; CDR3 protein: AISTRDTEAF
clone size: few; J gene: TRBJ1-5; D gene: TRBD1; V gene: TRBV29-1; CDR3 protein: SVGETGPHQPQH
clone size: .; J gene: TRBJ1-5; D gene: TRBD1; V gene: TRBV19; CDR3 protein: ASRTGTGGYSNQPQH
clone size: .; J gene: TRBJ2-1; D gene: TRBD2; V gene: TRBV19; CDR3 protein: ASSMLGLAGGPGQF
clone size: .; J gene: TRBJ2-1; D gene: .; V gene: TRBV10-1; CDR3 protein: ASSVGEPSHSNEQF
clone size: .; J gene: TRBJ2-1; D gene: TRBD1; V gene: TRBV6-4; CDR3 protein: ASSDSGDSYNEQF
clone size: .; J gene: TRBJ1-5; D gene: .; V gene: TRBV18; CDR3 protein: ASSPTGKWPGE
clone size: .; J gene: TRBJ2-7; D gene: .; V gene: TRBV10-2; CDR3 protein: ASSESTGEQY
clone size: .; J gene: TRBJ1-4; D gene: .; V gene: TRBV12-3/TRBV12-4; CDR3 protein: ASLRDSDEKLF
clone size: .; J gene: TRBJ1-6; D gene: .; V gene: TRBV28; CDR3 protein: ASSFVTRGSPLH
clone size: once; J gene: TRBJ2-7; D gene: .; V gene: TRBV5-6; CDR3 protein: ASSLGAYEQY
clone size: .; J gene: TRBJ2-7; D gene: .; V gene: TRBV5-1; CDR3 protein: ASSFEGDEQY
clone size: .; J gene: TRBJ1-5; D gene: .; V gene: TRBV7-2; CDR3 protein: ASSFIPGAGNQPQH